The clone carrying this T cell receptor (beta chain) was seen once. Sequencing was performed with immunoSEQ multiplex PCR; in TCRdb, only in-frame clones are kept and a portion is missing. The data show about 89,000 clones, roughly 90% seen once. The data stem from a study of OX40 agonist ivuxolimab in advanced cancers. The germline gives CDR1 SGHNT, CDR2 YENEEA. The CDR3 sequence is 14 residues long. V gave up 1 base and J gave up 3 bases, with 10 bases separating them. The chain has TRBV11-3 and TRBJ2-7; D is possibly TRBD1 (6 bases). The sequencing here drew on CD4+ or CD8+ T cells sorted from blood, taken in a trial of the OX40 agonist ivuxolimab. The TCR sequence derives from an adult with an advanced solid tumor such as melanoma, head and neck, liver or kidney cancer. The CDR3 reads CASSLATGSYEQYF. The CDR3 bases are TGTGCCAGCAGCTTAGCGACAGGAAGCTACGAGCAGTACTTC.